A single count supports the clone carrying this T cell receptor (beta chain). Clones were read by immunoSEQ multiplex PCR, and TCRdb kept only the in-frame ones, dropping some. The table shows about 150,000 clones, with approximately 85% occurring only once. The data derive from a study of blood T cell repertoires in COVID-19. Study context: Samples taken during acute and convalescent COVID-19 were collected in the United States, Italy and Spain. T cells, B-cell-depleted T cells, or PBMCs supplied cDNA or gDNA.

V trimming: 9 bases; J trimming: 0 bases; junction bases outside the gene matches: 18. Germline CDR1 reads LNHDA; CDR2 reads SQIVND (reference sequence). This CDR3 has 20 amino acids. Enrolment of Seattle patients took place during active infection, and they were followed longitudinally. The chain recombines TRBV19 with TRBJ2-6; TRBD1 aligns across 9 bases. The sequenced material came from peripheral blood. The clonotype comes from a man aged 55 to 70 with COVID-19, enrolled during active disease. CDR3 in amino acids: CASLRQGDYSGRSGANVLTF. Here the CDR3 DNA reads TGTGCCAGCCTCAGACAGGGGGACTACTCCGGTCGCTCTGGGGCCAACGTCCTGACTTTC.